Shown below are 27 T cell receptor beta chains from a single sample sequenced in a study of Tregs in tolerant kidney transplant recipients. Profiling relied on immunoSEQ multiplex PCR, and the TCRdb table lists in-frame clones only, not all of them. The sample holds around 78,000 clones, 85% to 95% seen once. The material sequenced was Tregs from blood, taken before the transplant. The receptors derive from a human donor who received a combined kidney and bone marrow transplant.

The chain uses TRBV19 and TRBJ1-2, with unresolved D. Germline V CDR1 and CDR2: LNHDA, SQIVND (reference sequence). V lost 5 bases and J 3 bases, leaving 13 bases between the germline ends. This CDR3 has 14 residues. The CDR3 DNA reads TGTGCCAGTAGTCCCGGTTACCGGGACTATGGCTACACCTTC. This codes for CASSPGYRDYGYTF.

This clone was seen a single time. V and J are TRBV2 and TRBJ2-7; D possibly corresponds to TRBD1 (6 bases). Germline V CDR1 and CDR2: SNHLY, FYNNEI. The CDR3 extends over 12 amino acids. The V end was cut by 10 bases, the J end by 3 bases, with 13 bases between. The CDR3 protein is CATGTSGYEQYF. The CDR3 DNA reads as TGTGCCACGGGGACATCAGGCTACGAGCAGTACTTC.

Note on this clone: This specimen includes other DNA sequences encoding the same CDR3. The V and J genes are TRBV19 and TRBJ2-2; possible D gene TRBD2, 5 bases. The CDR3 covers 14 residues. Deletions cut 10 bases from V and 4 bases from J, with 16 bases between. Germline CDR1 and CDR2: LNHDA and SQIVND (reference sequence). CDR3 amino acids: CATVRGGSTGELFF. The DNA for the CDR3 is TGTGCCACTGTTCGAGGTGGGAGCACCGGGGAGCTGTTTTTT.

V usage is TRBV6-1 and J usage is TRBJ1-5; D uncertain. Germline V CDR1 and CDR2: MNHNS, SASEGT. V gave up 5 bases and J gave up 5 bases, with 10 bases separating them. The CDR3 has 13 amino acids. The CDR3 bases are TGTGCCAGCAGTCTAACTAAGGATCAGCCCCAGCATTTT. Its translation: CASSLTKDQPQHF.

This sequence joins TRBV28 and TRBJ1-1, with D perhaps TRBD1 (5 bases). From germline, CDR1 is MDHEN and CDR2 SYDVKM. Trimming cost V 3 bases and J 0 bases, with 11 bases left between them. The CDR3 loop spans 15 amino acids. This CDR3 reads CASSLAGVVNTEAFF. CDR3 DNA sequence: TGTGCCAGCAGTTTGGCGGGGGTGGTGAACACTGAAGCTTTCTTT.

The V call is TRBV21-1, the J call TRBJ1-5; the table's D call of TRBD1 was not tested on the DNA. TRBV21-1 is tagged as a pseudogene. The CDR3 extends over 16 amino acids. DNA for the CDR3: TGTGCCAGCAGCCCACCCCCGCAGGGAAGCAATCAGCCCCAGCATTTT. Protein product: CASSPPPQGSNQPQHF.

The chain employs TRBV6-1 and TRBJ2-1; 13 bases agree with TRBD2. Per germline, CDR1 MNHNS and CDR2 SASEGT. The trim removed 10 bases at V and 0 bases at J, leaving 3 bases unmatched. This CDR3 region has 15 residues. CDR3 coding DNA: TGTGCCACCCGGACTAGCGGGAGCTCCTACAATGAGCAGTTCTTC. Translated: CATRTSGSSYNEQFF.

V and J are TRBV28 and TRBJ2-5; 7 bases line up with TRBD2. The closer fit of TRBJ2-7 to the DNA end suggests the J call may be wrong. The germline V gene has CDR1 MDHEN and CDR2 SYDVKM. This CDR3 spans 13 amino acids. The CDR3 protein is CASSGLVGYEQYF. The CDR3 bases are TGTGCCAGCAGTGGACTAGTAGGCTACGAGCAGTACTTC.

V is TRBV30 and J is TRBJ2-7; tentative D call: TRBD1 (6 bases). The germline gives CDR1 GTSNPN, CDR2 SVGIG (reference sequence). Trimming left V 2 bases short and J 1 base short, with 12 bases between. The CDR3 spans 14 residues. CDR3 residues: CAWSISTGSYEQYF. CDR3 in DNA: TGTGCCTGGAGTATCTCGACAGGATCCTACGAGCAGTACTTC.

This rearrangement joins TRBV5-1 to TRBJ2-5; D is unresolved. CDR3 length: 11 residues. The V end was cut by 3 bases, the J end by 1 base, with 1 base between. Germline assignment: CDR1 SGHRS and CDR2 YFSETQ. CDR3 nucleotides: TGCGCCAGCAGCTCCCAAGAGACCCAGTACTTC. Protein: CASSSQETQYF.

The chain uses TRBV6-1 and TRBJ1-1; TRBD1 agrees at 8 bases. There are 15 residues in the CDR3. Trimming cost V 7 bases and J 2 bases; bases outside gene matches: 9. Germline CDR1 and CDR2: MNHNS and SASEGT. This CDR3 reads CASTPGQGINTEAFF. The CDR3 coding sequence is TGTGCCAGCACCCCTGGACAGGGCATTAACACTGAAGCTTTCTTT.

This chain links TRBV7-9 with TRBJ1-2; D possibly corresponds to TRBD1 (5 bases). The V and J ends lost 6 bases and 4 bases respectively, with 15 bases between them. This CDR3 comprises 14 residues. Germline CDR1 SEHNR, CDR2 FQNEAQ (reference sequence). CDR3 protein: CASSMAGRTYGYTF. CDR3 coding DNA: TGTGCCAGCAGTATGGCAGGGCGTACCTATGGCTACACCTTC.

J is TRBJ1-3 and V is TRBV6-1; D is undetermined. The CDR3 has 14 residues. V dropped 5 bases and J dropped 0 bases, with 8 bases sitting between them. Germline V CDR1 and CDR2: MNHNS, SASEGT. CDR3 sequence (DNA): TGTGCCAGCAGTCACAGAGACTCTGGAAACACCATATATTTT. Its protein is CASSHRDSGNTIYF.

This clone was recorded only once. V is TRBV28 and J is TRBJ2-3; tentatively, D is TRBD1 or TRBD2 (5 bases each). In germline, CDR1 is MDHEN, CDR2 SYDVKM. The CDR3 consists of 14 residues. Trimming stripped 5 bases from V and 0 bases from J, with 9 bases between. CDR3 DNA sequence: TGTGCCAGCAGTGGGACGGATAGCACAGATACGCAGTATTTT. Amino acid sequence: CASSGTDSTDTQYF.

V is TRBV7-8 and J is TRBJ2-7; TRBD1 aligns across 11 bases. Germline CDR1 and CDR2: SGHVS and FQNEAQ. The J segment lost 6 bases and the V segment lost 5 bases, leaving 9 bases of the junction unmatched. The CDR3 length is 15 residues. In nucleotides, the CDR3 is TGTGCCAGCAGCAATCGGGGACAGGGGGTAGGCGAGCAGTACTTC. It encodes CASSNRGQGVGEQYF.

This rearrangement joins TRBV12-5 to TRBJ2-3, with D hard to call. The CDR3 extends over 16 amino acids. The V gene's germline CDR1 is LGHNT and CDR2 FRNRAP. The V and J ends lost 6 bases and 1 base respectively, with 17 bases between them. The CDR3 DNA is TGTGCTAGTGGCCCCGGCTCCTTGGTCGGCACAGATACGCAGTATTTT. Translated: CASGPGSLVGTDTQYF.

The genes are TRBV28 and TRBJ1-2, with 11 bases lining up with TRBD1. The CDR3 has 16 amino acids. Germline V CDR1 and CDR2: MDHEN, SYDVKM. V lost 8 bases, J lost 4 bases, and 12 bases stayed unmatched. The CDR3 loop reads CASGLHEGTGGYGYTF. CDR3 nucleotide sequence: TGTGCCAGCGGCCTCCACGAGGGGACAGGGGGCTATGGCTACACCTTC.

Written as DNA, the CDR3 is TGCAGCGCCTCACAGGGGAGTGCAGATACGCAGTATTTT. This translates into CSASQGSADTQYF. This chain links TRBV29-1 with TRBJ2-3; 7 positions agree with TRBD1. The CDR3 totals 13 residues. From germline, CDR1 is SQVTM and CDR2 ANQGSEA. With 7 bases clipped from V and 4 bases from J, the junction kept 8 bases outside the gene matches.

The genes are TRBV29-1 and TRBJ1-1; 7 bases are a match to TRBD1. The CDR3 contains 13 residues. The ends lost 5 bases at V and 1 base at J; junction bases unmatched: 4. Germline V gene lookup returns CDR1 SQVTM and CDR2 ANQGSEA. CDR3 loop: CSVWDRWNTEAFF. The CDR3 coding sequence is TGCAGCGTTTGGGACAGATGGAACACTGAAGCTTTCTTT.

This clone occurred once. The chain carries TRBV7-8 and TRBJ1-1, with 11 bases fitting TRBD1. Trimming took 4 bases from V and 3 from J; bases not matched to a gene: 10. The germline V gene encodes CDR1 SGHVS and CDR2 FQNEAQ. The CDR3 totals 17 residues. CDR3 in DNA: TGTGCCAGCAGCTCAGGGGACAGGGGGTTTATGGACACTGAAGCTTTCTTT. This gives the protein CASSSGDRGFMDTEAFF. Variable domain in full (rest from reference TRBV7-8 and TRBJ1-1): GAGVSQSPRYKVAKRGQDVALRCDPISGHVSLFWYQQALGQGPEFLTYFQNEAQLDKSGLPSDRFFAERPEGSVSTLKIQRTQQEDSAVYLCASSSGDRGFMDTEAFFGQGTRLTVV.

The CDR3 bases are TGTGCCAGCAGCTTAACGGGTTGGTCCTACGAGCAGTACTTC. This sequence encodes CASSLTGWSYEQYF. This sequence joins TRBV7-3 and TRBJ2-7; no clear D. V lost 0 bases, J lost 1 base, and 7 bases lay in between. Germline V gene data show CDR1 as SGHTA and CDR2 as FQGTGA. The CDR3 covers 14 residues.

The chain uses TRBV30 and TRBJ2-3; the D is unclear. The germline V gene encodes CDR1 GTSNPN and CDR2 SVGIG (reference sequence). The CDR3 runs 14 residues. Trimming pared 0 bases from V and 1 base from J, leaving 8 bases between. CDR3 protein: CAWSVGIGTDTQYF. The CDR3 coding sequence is TGTGCCTGGAGTGTTGGAATAGGCACAGATACGCAGTATTTT.

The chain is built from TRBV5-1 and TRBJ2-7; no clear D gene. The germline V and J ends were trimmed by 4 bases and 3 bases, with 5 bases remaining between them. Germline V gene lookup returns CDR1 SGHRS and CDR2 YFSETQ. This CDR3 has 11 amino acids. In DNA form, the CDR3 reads TGCGCCAGCAGCCCGGGCTACGAGCAGTACTTC. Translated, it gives CASSPGYEQYF.

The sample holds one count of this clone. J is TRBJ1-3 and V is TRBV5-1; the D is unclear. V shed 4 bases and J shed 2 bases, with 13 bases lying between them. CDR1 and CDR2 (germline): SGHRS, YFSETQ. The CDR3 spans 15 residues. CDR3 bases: TGCGCCAGCAGCCCGGGAGGGTCGCCTGGAAACACCATATATTTT. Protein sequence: CASSPGGSPGNTIYF. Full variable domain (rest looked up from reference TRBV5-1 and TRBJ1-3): KAGVTQTPRYLIKTRGQQVTLSCSPISGHRSVSWYQQTPGQGLQFLFEYFSETQRNKGNFPGRFSGRQFSNSRSEMNVSTLELGDSALYLCASSPGGSPGNTIYFGEGSWLTVV.

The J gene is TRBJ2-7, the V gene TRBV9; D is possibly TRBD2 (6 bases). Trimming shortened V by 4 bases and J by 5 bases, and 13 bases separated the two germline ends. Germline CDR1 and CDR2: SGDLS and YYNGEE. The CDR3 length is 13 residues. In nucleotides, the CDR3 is TGTGCCAGCAGCTTTATTCCGGGAGACGAGCAGTACTTC. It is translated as CASSFIPGDEQYF.

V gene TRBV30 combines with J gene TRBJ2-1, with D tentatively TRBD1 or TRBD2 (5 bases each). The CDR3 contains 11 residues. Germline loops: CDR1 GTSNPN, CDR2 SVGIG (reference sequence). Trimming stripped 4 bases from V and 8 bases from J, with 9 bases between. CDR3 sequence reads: CAWTGRDEQFF. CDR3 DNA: TGTGCCTGGACGGGGCGGGATGAGCAGTTCTTC.

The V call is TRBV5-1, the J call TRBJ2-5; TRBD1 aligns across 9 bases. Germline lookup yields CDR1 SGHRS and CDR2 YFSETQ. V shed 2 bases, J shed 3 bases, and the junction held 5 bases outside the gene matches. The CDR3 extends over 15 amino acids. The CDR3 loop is CASSFTGGEKETQYF. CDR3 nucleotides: TGCGCCAGCAGCTTCACAGGGGGCGAAAAAGAGACCCAGTACTTC.